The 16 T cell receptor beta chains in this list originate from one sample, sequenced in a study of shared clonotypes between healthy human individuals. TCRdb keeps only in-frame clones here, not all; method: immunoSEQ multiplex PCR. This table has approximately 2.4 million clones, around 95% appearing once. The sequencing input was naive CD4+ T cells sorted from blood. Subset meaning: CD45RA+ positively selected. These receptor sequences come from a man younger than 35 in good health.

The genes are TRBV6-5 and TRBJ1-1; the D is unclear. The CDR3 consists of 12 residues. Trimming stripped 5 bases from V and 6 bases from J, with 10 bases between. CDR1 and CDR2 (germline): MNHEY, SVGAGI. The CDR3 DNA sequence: TGTGCCAGCAGTCCCCAGAGGCCTGAAGCTTTCTTT. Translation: CASSPQRPEAFF.

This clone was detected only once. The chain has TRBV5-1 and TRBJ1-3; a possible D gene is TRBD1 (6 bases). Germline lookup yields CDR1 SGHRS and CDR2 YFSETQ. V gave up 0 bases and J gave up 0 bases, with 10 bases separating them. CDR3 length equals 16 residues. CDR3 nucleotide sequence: TGCGCCAGCAGCTTGGACGGGGGGCTCTCTGGAAACACCATATATTTT. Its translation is CASSLDGGLSGNTIYF.

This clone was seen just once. CDR3 amino acids: CAISLGADEQFF. The CDR3 DNA is TGTGCCATCAGCCTTGGAGCAGATGAGCAGTTCTTC. The chain recombines TRBV10-3 with TRBJ2-1; D gene unclear. This CDR3 contains 12 residues. The V end was cut by 6 bases, the J end by 8 bases, with 11 bases between. Germline V CDR1 and CDR2: ENHRY, SYGVKD.

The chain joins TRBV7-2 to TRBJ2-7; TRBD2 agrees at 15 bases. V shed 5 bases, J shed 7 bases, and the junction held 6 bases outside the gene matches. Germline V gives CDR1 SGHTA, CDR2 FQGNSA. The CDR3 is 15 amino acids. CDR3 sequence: CASSPGLAGGREQYF. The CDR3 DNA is TGTGCCAGCAGCCCCGGACTAGCGGGAGGGAGAGAGCAGTACTTC.

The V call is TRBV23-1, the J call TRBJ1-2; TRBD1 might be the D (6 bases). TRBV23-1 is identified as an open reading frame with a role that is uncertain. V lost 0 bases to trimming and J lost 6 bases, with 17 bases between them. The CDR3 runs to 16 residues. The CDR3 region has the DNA TGCGCCAGCAGTCAATCGGCGGGGGGCCGCACAAATGGCTACACCTTC. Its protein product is CASSQSAGGRTNGYTF.

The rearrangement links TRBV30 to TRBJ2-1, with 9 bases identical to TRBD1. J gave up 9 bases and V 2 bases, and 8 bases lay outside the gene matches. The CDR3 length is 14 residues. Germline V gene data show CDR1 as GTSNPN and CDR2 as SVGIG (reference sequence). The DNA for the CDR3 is TGTGCCTGGAGTATCTGGGACAGGGAGGGTGAGCAGTTCTTC. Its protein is CAWSIWDREGEQFF.

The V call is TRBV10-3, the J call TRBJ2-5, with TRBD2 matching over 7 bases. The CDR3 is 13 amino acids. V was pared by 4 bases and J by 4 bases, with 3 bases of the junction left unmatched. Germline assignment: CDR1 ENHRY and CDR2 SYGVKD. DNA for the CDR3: TGTGCCATCAGTGGGGACTACCTAGAGACCCAGTACTTC. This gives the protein CAISGDYLETQYF.

The DNA of the CDR3 is TGTGCCAGCAGGGGGACAGGGAGGACAGATACGCAGTATTTT. Residues: CASRGTGRTDTQYF. The V call is TRBV6-5, the J call TRBJ2-3; 9 bases line up with TRBD1. CDR3 length: 14 residues. V shed 6 bases and J 3 bases; nucleotides not matched to a gene: 4. CDR1 and CDR2 from the germline V gene are MNHEY and SVGAGI.

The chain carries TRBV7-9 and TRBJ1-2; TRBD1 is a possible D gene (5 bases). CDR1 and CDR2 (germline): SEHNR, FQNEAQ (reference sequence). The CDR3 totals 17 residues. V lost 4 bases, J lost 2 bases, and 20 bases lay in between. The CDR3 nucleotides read TGTGCCAGCAGCTCCCAATTCCACAGGTCCCCAAACTATGGCTACACCTTC. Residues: CASSSQFHRSPNYGYTF.

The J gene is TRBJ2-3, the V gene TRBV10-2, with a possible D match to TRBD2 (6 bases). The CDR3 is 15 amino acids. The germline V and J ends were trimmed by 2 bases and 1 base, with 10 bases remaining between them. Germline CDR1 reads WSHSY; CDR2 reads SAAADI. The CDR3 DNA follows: TGCGCCAGCAGTGAGGAGGCGGGGCGCACAGATACGCAGTATTTT. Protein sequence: CASSEEAGRTDTQYF.

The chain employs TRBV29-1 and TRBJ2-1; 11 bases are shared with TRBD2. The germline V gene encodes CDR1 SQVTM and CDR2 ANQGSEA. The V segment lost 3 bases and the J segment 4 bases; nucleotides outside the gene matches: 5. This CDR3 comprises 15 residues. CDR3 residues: CSVEGSSGGYNEQFF. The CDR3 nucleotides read TGCAGCGTTGAGGGGTCTAGCGGGGGGTACAATGAGCAGTTCTTC.

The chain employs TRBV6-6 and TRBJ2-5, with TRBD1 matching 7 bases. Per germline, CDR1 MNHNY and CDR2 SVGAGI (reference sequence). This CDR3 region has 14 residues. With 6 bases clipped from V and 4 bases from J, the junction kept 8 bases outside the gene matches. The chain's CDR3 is CASSKDRARETQYF. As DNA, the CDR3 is TGTGCCAGCAGCAAAGACAGGGCCCGAGAGACCCAGTACTTC.

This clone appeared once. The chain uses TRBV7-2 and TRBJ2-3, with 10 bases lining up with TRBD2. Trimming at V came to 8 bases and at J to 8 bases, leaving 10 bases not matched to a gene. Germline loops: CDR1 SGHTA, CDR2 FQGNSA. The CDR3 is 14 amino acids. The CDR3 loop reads CASFSGRGPGTQYF. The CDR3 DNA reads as TGTGCCAGCTTCAGCGGGAGGGGCCCGGGTACGCAGTATTTT. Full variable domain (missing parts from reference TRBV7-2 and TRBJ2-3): GAGVSQSPSNKVTEKGKDVELRCDPISGHTALYWYRQSLGQGLEFLIYFQGNSAPDKSGLPSDRFSAERTGGSVSTLTIQRTQQEDSAVYLCASFSGRGPGTQYFGPGTRLTVL.

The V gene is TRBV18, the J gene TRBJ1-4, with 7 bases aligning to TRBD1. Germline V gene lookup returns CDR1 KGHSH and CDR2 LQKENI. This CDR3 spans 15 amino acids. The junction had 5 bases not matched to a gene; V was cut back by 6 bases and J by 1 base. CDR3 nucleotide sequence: TGTGCCAGCTCTCAAACAGGGGAAACTAATGAAAAACTGTTTTTT. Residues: CASSQTGETNEKLFF. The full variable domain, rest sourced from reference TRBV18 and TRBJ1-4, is NAGVMQNPRHLVRRRGQEARLRCSPMKGHSHVYWYRQLPEEGLKFMVYLQKENIIDESGMPKERFSAEFPKEGPSILRIQQVVRGDSAAYFCASSQTGETNEKLFFGSGTQLSVL.

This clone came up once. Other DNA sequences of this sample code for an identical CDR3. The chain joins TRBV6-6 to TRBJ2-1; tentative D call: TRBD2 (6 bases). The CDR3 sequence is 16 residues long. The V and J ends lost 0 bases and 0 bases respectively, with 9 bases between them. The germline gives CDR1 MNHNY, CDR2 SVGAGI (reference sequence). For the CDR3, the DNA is TGTGCCAGCAGTTACTCGGCGGGGAGCTCCTACAATGAGCAGTTCTTC. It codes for CASSYSAGSSYNEQFF.

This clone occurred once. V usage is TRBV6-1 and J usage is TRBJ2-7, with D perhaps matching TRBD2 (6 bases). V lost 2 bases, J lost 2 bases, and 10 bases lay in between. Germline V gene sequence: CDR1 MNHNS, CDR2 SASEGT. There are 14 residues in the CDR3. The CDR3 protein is CASSELGGTYEQYF. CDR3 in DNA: TGTGCCAGCAGTGAACTCGGGGGAACCTACGAGCAGTACTTC.